One sample yielded the 8 T cell receptor beta chains listed below, sequenced in a study of T cells after yellow fever vaccination. TCRdb reprocessed the 5' RACE reads with MiXCR, giving one entry per CDR3 protein. The sample yields around 360,000 distinct CDR3 sequences, more than 9% seen once. This material consisted of PBMCs, taken on the day of the first yellow fever vaccination. The receptors come from a young man who received the YFV17D yellow fever vaccine.

The V call is TRBV9, the J call TRBJ1-1; TRBD1 aligns across 7 bases. In germline, CDR1 is SGDLS, CDR2 YYNGEE. Trimming removed 5 bases from V and 0 bases from J; junction bases left unmatched: 10. This CDR3 region has 16 residues. The CDR3 loop reads CASRWDSRELNTEAFF. As DNA, the CDR3 is TGTGCCAGCAGGTGGGACAGCCGAGAGTTGAACACTGAAGCTTTCTTT.

There are many counts of this clonotype. The chain is built from TRBV9 and TRBJ2-2; possibly TRBD2 for D (5 bases). V lost 6 bases to trimming and J lost 1 base, with 7 bases between them. Germline loops: CDR1 SGDLS, CDR2 YYNGEE. The CDR3 has 13 residues. Here the CDR3 DNA reads TGTGCCAGCACCCGGGAGAACACCGGGGAGCTGTTTTTT. Amino acid sequence: CASTRENTGELFF. Using reference TRBV9 and TRBJ2-2 for the parts outside the CDR3, the full variable domain is DSGVTQTPKHLITATGQRVTLRCSPRSGDLSVYWYQQSLDQGLQFLIQYYNGEERAKGNILERFSAQQFPDLHSELNLSSLELGDSALYFCASTRENTGELFFGEGSRLTVL.

The sample holds a few counts of this clonotype. The chain links TRBV24-1 to TRBJ1-1; 9 bases match TRBD1. The CDR3 is 15 amino acids. From germline, CDR1 is KGHDR and CDR2 SFDVKD. The trim removed 3 bases at V and 8 bases at J, leaving 9 bases unmatched. CDR3 nucleotide sequence: TGTGCCACCAGTGATACCGGGACAGGGCCTACCGAAGCTTTCTTT. Its protein is CATSDTGTGPTEAFF.

This clonotype has at least ten counts. The rearrangement uses TRBV20-1 and TRBJ2-7; D is perhaps TRBD2 (6 bases). Germline V gene sequence: CDR1 DFQATT, CDR2 SNEGSKA (reference sequence). Trimming removed 1 base from V and 10 bases from J, with 14 bases in between. The CDR3 is 12 residues long. The chain's CDR3 is CSARVAERLQYF. CDR3 DNA: TGCAGTGCTAGAGTAGCGGAGAGGCTTCAGTACTTC.

The chain uses TRBV29-1 and TRBJ1-5; TRBD1 aligns across 8 bases. The V and J ends lost 6 bases and 5 bases, in that order; junction bases with no gene match: 3. This CDR3 spans 12 amino acids. Germline V gene sequence: CDR1 SQVTM, CDR2 ANQGSEA. The CDR3 DNA follows: TGCAGCGTGACGACAGGGGATCAGCCCCAGCATTTT. It specifies CSVTTGDQPQHF. Full variable domain (outside the CDR3, taken from reference TRBV29-1 and TRBJ1-5): SAVISQKPSRDICQRGTSLTIQCQVDSQVTMMFWYRQQPGQSLTLIATANQGSEATYESGFVIDKFPISRPNLTFSTLTVSNMSPEDSSIYLCSVTTGDQPQHFGDGTRLSIL.

The sample holds a few counts of this clonotype. The gene calls are TRBV5-4 and TRBJ2-2; 9 nucleotides match TRBD1. V was pared by 4 bases and J by 3 bases, with 4 bases of the junction left unmatched. CDR1 and CDR2 (germline): SGHNT, YYREEE (reference sequence). This CDR3 is 15 amino acids long. CDR3 nucleotide sequence: TGTGCCAGCAGCGACCGGGACAGGGACACCGGGGAGCTGTTTTTT. Amino acids: CASSDRDRDTGELFF.

The chain recombines TRBV20-1 with TRBJ1-3; D perhaps matches TRBD1 (6 bases). CDR3 size: 14 residues. The germline V gene encodes CDR1 DFQATT and CDR2 SNEGSKA (reference sequence). V lost 3 bases and J lost 4, with 13 bases in between. CDR3 coding DNA: TGCAGTGCTAGCCGGGACACGAGGGGAAACACCATATATTTT. Protein: CSASRDTRGNTIYF.

This clonotype was detected only a few times. This chain connects TRBV4-1 to TRBJ1-5; D is uncertain. Germline CDR1 reads MGHRA; CDR2 reads YSYEKL. The CDR3 consists of 15 residues. The ends were cut back, 1 base at V and 0 bases at J, with 7 bases in the middle. CDR3 amino acids: CASSQGQYSNQPQHF. The CDR3 DNA reads TGCGCCAGCAGCCAAGGGCAGTATAGCAATCAGCCCCAGCATTTT.